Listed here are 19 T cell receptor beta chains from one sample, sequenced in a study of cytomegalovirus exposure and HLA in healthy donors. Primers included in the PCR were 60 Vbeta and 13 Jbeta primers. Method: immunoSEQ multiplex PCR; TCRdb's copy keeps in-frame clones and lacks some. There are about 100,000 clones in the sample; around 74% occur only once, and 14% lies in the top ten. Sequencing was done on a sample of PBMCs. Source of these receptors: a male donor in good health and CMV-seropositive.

The CDR3 reads CARGTGYYEQYF. CDR3 sequence (DNA): TGTGCCAGGGGGACAGGGTACTACGAGCAGTACTTC. This chain uses TRBV6-6 with TRBJ2-7; TRBD1 matches 9 bases. There are 12 residues in the CDR3. Germline CDR1 and CDR2: MNHNY and SVGAGI (reference sequence). The ends lost 9 bases at V and 3 bases at J; junction bases unmatched: 3.

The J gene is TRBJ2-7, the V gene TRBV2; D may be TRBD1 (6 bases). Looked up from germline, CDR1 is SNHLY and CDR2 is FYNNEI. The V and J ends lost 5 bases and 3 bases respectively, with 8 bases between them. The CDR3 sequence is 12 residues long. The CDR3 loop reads CASSSDSYEQYF. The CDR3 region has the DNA TGTGCCAGCAGTTCGGACAGCTACGAGCAGTACTTC.

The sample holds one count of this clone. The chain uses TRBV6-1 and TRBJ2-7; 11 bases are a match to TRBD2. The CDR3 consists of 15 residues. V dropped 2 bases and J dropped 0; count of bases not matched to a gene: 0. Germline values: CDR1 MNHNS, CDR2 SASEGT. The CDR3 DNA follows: TGTGCCAGCAGTGAACTAGCGGGGGGCTCCTACGAGCAGTACTTC. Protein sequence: CASSELAGGSYEQYF.

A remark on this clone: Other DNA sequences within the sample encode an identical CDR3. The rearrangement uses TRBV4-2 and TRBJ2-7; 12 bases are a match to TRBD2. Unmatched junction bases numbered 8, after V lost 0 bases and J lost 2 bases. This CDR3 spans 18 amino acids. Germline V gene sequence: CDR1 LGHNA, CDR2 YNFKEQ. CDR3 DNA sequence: TGTGCCAGCAGCCAAGAATTCGGACTAGCGGGGACAGCCTACGAGCAGTACTTC. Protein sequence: CASSQEFGLAGTAYEQYF.

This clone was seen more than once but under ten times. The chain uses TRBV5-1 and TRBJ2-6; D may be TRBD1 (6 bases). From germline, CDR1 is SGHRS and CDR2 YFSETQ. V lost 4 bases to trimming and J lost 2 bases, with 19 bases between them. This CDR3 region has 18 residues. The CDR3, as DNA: TGCGCCAGCAGCCCCCCGGACAGTGGTATGACTGGGGCCAACGTCCTGACTTTC. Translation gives CASSPPDSGMTGANVLTF.

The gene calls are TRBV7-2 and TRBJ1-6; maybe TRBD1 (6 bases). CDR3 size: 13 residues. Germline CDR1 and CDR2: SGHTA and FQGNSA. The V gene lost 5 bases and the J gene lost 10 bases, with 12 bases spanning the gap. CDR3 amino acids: CASSPGQSSPLHF. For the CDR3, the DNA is TGTGCCAGCAGCCCCGGACAGTCCTCACCCCTCCACTTT.

The CDR3 loop reads CASSHGGTGYEQYF. DNA for the CDR3: TGCGCCAGCAGCCACGGAGGGACAGGCTACGAGCAGTACTTC. The rearrangement links TRBV4-1 to TRBJ2-5, with TRBD1 matching over 8 bases. The end of the DNA is better explained by TRBJ2-7, so the J call may be wrong. Germline CDR1 MGHRA, CDR2 YSYEKL. The CDR3 is made up of 14 amino acids.

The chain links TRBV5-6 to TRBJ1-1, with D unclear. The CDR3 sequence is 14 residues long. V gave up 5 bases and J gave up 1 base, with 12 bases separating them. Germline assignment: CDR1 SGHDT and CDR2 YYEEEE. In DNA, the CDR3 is TGTGCCAGCAGGGCTGGGGAGGCGAACACTGAAGCTTTCTTT. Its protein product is CASRAGEANTEAFF.

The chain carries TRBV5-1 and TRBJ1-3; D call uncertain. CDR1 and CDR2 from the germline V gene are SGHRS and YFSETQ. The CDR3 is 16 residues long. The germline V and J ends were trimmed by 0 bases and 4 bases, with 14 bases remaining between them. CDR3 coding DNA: TGCGCCAGCAGCTTGGCCGGTCCCTCTTTGGGAAACACCATATATTTT. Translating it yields CASSLAGPSLGNTIYF.

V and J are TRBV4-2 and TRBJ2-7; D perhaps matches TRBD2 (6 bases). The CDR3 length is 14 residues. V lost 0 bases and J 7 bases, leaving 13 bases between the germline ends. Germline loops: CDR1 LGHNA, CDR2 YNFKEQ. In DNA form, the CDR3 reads TGTGCCAGCAGCCAAGATCCTAGCGCGGGGGAGCAGTACTTC. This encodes CASSQDPSAGEQYF.

The CDR3 loop reads CASSQGSIQGTIEQYF. DNA of the CDR3: TGTGCCAGCAGCCAAGGTTCCATCCAGGGGACTATCGAGCAGTACTTC. This chain connects TRBV4-2 to TRBJ2-7; D may be TRBD2 (7 bases). This CDR3 is 16 amino acids long. V lost 1 base to trimming and J lost 6 bases, with 19 bases between them. The germline V gene has CDR1 LGHNA and CDR2 YNFKEQ.

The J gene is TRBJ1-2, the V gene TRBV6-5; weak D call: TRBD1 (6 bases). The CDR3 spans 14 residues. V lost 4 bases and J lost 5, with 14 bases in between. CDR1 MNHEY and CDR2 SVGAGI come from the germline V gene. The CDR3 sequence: CASSSITGSYGYTF. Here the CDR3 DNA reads TGTGCCAGCAGTTCTATTACAGGGAGTTATGGCTACACCTTC.

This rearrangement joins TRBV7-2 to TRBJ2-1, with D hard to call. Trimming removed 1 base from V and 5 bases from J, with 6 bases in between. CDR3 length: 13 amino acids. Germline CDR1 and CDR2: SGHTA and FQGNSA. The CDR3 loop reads CASSLEYNNEQFF. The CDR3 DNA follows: TGTGCCAGCAGCTTAGAGTACAACAATGAGCAGTTCTTC.

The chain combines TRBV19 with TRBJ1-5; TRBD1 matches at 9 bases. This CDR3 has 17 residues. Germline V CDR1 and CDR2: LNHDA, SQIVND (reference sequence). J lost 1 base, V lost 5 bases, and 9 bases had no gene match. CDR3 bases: TGTGCCAGTAGTGGACAGGGGATGAGGGTGAGCAATCAGCCCCAGCATTTT. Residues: CASSGQGMRVSNQPQHF.

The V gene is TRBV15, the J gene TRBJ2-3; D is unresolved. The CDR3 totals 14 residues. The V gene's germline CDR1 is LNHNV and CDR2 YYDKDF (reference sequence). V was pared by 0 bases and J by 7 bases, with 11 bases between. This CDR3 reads CATSRDKVSHTQYF. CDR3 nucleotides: TGTGCCACCAGCAGAGATAAAGTCAGTCATACGCAGTATTTT.

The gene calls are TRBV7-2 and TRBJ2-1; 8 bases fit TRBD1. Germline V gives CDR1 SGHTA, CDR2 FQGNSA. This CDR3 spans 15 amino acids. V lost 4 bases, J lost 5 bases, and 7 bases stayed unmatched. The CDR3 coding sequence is TGTGCCAGCAGCTCCCACACACAGGGGGACAATGAGCAGTTCTTC. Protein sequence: CASSSHTQGDNEQFF.

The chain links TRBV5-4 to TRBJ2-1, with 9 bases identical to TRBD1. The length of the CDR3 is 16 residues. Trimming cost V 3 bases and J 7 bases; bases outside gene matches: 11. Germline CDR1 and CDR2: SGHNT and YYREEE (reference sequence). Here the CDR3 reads CASSSRGTGPFNEQFF. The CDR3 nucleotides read TGTGCCAGCAGCTCGAGGGGGACAGGGCCGTTTAATGAGCAGTTCTTC.

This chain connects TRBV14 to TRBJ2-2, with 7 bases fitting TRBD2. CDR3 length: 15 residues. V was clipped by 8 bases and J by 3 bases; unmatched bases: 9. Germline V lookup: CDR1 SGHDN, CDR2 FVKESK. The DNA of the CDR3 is TGTGCCAGCGGGGTAGCGGGCGTCGACACCGGGGAGCTGTTTTTT. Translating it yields CASGVAGVDTGELFF.

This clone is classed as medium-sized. The CDR3 region has the DNA TGCGCCAGCAGCCAAGATGGACAGGGGCCCTACTACGAGCAGTACTTC. Protein product: CASSQDGQGPYYEQYF. The genes are TRBV4-3 and TRBJ2-7, with 9 bases identical to TRBD1. In germline, CDR1 is LGHNA, CDR2 YSLEER. Trimming at V came to 0 bases and at J to 3 bases, leaving 6 bases not matched to a gene. The CDR3 length is 16 residues.